Below, one T cell receptor (beta chain) is given with its context. Followed over time, Seattle patients had been enrolled while infection was active. The sample originates from a study of blood T cell repertoires in COVID-19. Overall study context: The United States, Italy and Spain provided the acute and convalescent COVID-19 samples. In each case, the material was cDNA or gDNA derived from T cells, B-cell-depleted T cells, or PBMCs.

Authors' processing steps: Cell counts per sample came from amplifying reference gene primers. Clones were read by immunoSEQ multiplex PCR, and TCRdb kept only the in-frame ones, dropping some. That table gives V, J and clone size, and the DNA gave D and trimming. The table includes around 160,000 clones, approximately 85% detected once. CDR1 is MNHNS, CDR2 SASEGT, per germline. The CDR3 has 15 residues. Trimming removed 2 bases from V and 7 bases from J, with 17 bases in between. This clonotype originated in a woman aged 60-75 years with COVID-19, enrolled during active disease. This chain links TRBV6-1 with TRBJ1-2; TRBD1 is a possible D gene (6 bases). The specimen was peripheral blood. The CDR3 DNA reads as TGTGCCAGCAGTGAAACTGGGGACACCCCTGGTGGCTACACCTTC. Its protein product is CASSETGDTPGGYTF.